Listed below are T cell receptor beta chains from one sample, sequenced in a study of neurological immune-mediated disorders. TCRdb reprocessed the 5' RACE reads with MiXCR, giving one entry per CDR3 protein. Among about 29,000 distinct CDR3 sequences listed, about 12% were seen once. Source material: PBMCs. The receptors derive from an older woman in good health. Each CDR3 is given with its conserved first and last residue. The order of the fields is D gene, V gene, J gene, clone size, CDR3 DNA, CDR3 protein. D genes are given only for firm matches. Some rows mark clone size as missing; the rest say once, few, many or name a class of expanded clone.

TRBD1	TRBV10-3	TRBJ2-7	many	TGTGCCATCAGTGGCAGCAGGGGGAGCGACGAGCAGTACTTC	CAISGSRGSDEQYF
-	TRBV7-2	TRBJ1-5	many	TGTGCCAGCAGCTTAGCCGCTCAGCCCCAGCATTTT	CASSLAAQPQHF
TRBD2	TRBV5-1	TRBJ2-3	many	TGCGCCAGCAGCTTCTTAGCGGGGCCCACAGATACGCAGTATTTT	CASSFLAGPTDTQYF
-	TRBV7-2	TRBJ1-5	medium-sized	TGTGCCAGCAGCTCCAGTTCCAGATCCCAGCCCCAGCATTTT	CASSSSSRSQPQHF
TRBD2	TRBV7-2	TRBJ2-7	-	TGTGCCAGCAGCAAACTGTGGCAATATGGTGGGAGGGTACCCTACGAGCAGTACTTC	CASSKLWQYGGRVPYEQYF
TRBD1	TRBV12-3/TRBV12-4	TRBJ2-2	many	TGTGCCAGCAGTTCCCGGACAGGGTTGGGCGGGGAGCTGTTTTTT	CASSSRTGLGGELFF
TRBD2	TRBV9	TRBJ2-1	many	TGTGCCAGCAGCGTAGGACTAGCGGTGGCCTACAATGAGCAGTTCTTC	CASSVGLAVAYNEQFF
TRBD1	TRBV3-1	TRBJ1-1	many	TGTGCCAGCAGCCAGATGGACAGGACTGAAGCTTTCTTT	CASSQMDRTEAFF
-	TRBV29-1	TRBJ2-7	many	TGCAGCTTATGTGAAACGGGCGAGCAGTACTTC	CSLCETGEQYF
TRBD2	TRBV5-1	TRBJ2-1	many	TGCGCCAGCAGCTGGACGACTAGCGGGGGGAGCAATGAGCAGTTCTTC	CASSWTTSGGSNEQFF
TRBD2	TRBV20-1	TRBJ2-2	many	TGCAGTGCTCTTCCGGGACTAGCGGAACCTTTCACCGGGGAGCTGTTTTTT	CSALPGLAEPFTGELFF
TRBD2	TRBV20-1	TRBJ2-1	many	TGCAGTGCTAGAGACGGAGAGCGGGGGGACTACAATGAGCAGTTCTTC	CSARDGERGDYNEQFF
TRBD1	TRBV7-2	TRBJ1-1	-	TGTGCCAGCAGCCATTACGGGCTAGGGGCAGGGGGCTACAACACTGAAGCTTCCTTT	CASSHYGLGAGGYNTEASF
TRBD1	TRBV5-1	TRBJ2-3	-	TGCGCCAGCAGCTTAGGGGGACAGTTCACAGATACGCAGTATTTT	CASSLGGQFTDTQYF
-	TRBV4-2	TRBJ2-3	many	TGTGCCAGCAGCCAAGTGAGTGCAGGCGGGGTCACAGATACGCAGTATTTT	CASSQVSAGGVTDTQYF
-	TRBV27	TRBJ1-1	many	TGTGCCAGCAGTTTCTTCGAGGATGGTGAAGCTTTCTTT	CASSFFEDGEAFF
TRBD1	TRBV5-1	TRBJ1-5	many	TGCGCCAGCAGCCCGGATTCGACAGGGGGCGGGAATCAGCCCCAGCATTTT	CASSPDSTGGGNQPQHF
TRBD2	TRBV4-3	TRBJ2-3	medium-sized	TGCGCCAGCAGCCAAGGGGTCGGCGGGGCGGGGGACCCCACAGATACGCAGTATTTT	CASSQGVGGAGDPTDTQYF
-	TRBV7-2	TRBJ2-3	many	TGTGCCAGCAGCCCGTTTTCAACCACAGATACGCAGTATTTT	CASSPFSTTDTQYF
TRBD2	TRBV20-1	TRBJ2-2	many	TGCAGTGCCCCGGGGAGGGAGAACACCGGGGAGCTGTTTTTT	CSAPGRENTGELFF
TRBD1	TRBV5-1	TRBJ2-7	many	TGCGCCAGCAGCTTGGGGGGACAGGTATCCTACGAGCAGTACTTC	CASSLGGQVSYEQYF
-	TRBV7-9	TRBJ1-1	many	TGTGCCAGCAGCTTAGACGGGACAACAAACACTGAAGCTTTCTTT	CASSLDGTTNTEAFF
-	TRBV5-5	TRBJ1-3	many	TGTGCCAGCAGCTTGTCAGGGACAAACACCATATATTTT	CASSLSGTNTIYF
-	TRBV5-1	TRBJ1-3	many	TGCGCCAGCAGCCGCAATACAGCCGACTCTGGAAACACCATATATTTT	CASSRNTADSGNTIYF
TRBD1	TRBV7-2	TRBJ2-3	many	TGTGCCAGCAGCTTAGCGACAGGGACCCTCACAGATACGCAGTATTTT	CASSLATGTLTDTQYF
-	TRBV4-3	TRBJ2-1	medium-sized	TGCGCCAGCAGCCAAGATGGGAATAGATACAATGAGCAGTTCTTC	CASSQDGNRYNEQFF
-	TRBV4-2	TRBJ1-4	many	TGTGCCAGCAGCCAGGATCAAACAGGGACCAATGAAAAACTGTTTTTT	CASSQDQTGTNEKLFF
-	TRBV9	TRBJ1-6	many	TGTGCCAGCAGCGTAGGACAAGGTAATTCACCCCTCCACTTT	CASSVGQGNSPLHF
TRBD1	TRBV20-1	TRBJ1-2	many	TGCAGTGCTAGAGATAACAGGGGCGGCTACACCTTC	CSARDNRGGYTF
-	TRBV5-1	TRBJ2-7	many	TGCGCCAGCAGCCCCCGGGGACAAAAAGGATCCTACGAGCAGTACTTC	CASSPRGQKGSYEQYF
TRBD1	TRBV4-2	TRBJ1-1	many	TGTGCCAGCAGCCCCTCAGGGGGGCCAGAGGACACTGAAGCTTTCTTT	CASSPSGGPEDTEAFF
TRBD1	TRBV20-1	TRBJ2-7	few	TGCAGTGCTAAGGGACAGGGGAACCCCTACGAGCAGTACTTC	CSAKGQGNPYEQYF
-	TRBV5-1	TRBJ2-7	-	TGCGCCAGCAGCTGGTGGGGTATGTCCTACGAGCAGTACTTC	CASSWWGMSYEQYF
-	TRBV4-3	TRBJ1-5	many	TGCGCCAGCAGCCAAGATCCGGGGGAGGTAGGTCAGCCCCAGCATTTT	CASSQDPGEVGQPQHF
-	TRBV4-2	TRBJ1-5	many	TGTGCCAGCAGCCAAGGCAGGAATAGCAATCAGCCCCAGCATTTT	CASSQGRNSNQPQHF
-	TRBV20-1	TRBJ1-5	many	TGCAGTGCCACTACGGACAGCCTAACGCCCCAGCATTTT	CSATTDSLTPQHF
-	TRBV3-1	TRBJ1-1	many	TGTGCCAGCAGCCGCCGGGACACTGAAGCTTTCTTT	CASSRRDTEAFF
TRBD1	TRBV5-1	TRBJ2-3	many	TGCGCCAGCAGCGATGGGACAGGGGGGACCGATACGCAGTATTTT	CASSDGTGGTDTQYF
TRBD1	TRBV24-1	TRBJ1-2	many	TGTGCCACCAGTGACCCGACCCGACAGGGGGCTGGTGGCTACACCTTC	CATSDPTRQGAGGYTF
-	TRBV4-3	TRBJ1-6	many	TGCGCCAGCAGCCCAGAGCCTAATTCACCCCTCCACTTT	CASSPEPNSPLHF
-	TRBV6-6	TRBJ2-3	many	TGTGCCAGCAGTTATCGCGGGGATACGCAGTATTTT	CASSYRGDTQYF
-	TRBV20-1	TRBJ2-1	-	TGCGGTGCTGCCACGAGACTTAACTCCTACAATGAGCAGTTCTTC	CGAATRLNSYNEQFF
-	TRBV7-2	TRBJ2-2	many	TGTGCCAGCAGCTCCCCGGGAACCGGGGAGCTGTTTTTT	CASSSPGTGELFF